This TCR beta chain was found in a study of T cell repertoires in aging, cancer and after chemotherapy. The germline V and J ends were trimmed by 4 bases and 4 bases, with 10 bases remaining between them. The germline V gene has CDR1 SQVTM and CDR2 ANQGSEA. The CDR3 runs 13 residues. TRB rearrangements spanning V, D and J were amplified using mixed TRB-A/B primers. A single record per CDR3 protein comes from TCRdb applying MiXCR to the multiplex PCR reads. This sample has approximately 13,000 distinct CDR3 sequences, with approximately 24% found just once. Whole-study findings and limits: Compared with age-matched healthy donors, untreated hematological or solid cancer patients showed higher blood TCR clonality. Median generation probability rose over the chemotherapy interval in each cancer cohort, suggesting rebound thymic output.

TCR beta rearrangements were amplified from peripheral blood genomic DNA. This clonotype is termed medium-sized. Antigen unknown. The TCR comes from a human donor in good health. This chain uses TRBV29-1 with TRBJ1-4, with D possibly matching TRBD1 (5 bases). The sequenced material came from blood. This CDR3 is CSVVDNNNEKLFF. The DNA for the CDR3 is TGCAGCGTTGTGGACAACAATAATGAAAAACTGTTTTTT.